The rows below give T cell receptor beta chains drawn from one sample of a study of blood T cell repertoires in COVID-19. Generated by immunoSEQ multiplex PCR, the TCRdb table keeps only in-frame clones and is missing some. The sample shows more than 250,000 clones, 89% of them seen only once. Sequenced input: peripheral blood. Receptors were obtained from a man between 18 and 35 years old who had recovered from COVID-19. Each CDR3 is given with its conserved first and last residue. Each record gives: J gene, D gene, V gene, clone size, CDR3 protein, CDR3 DNA. The D gene is left open where the match is weak. Size tells how often a clone was seen (once, few, many) or the class of an expanded clone, and some rows leave it out.

TRBJ1-3 | TRBD1 | TRBV7-2 | NA | CASSSDRGPGNTIYF | TGTGCCAGCAGCTCCGACAGGGGGCCGGGAAACACCATATATTTT
TRBJ1-1 | TRBD1 | TRBV10-3 | NA | CAISEGQGDTEAFF | TGTGCCATCAGTGAAGGGCAGGGGGACACTGAAGCTTTCTTT
TRBJ2-7 | NA | TRBV3-1/TRBV3-2 | NA | CASSHGSLQGYEQYF | TGTGCCAGCAGCCACGGCTCCCTACAGGGCTACGAGCAGTACTTC
TRBJ2-7 | TRBD2 | TRBV13 | NA | CASSTGLAVSSF | TGTGCCAGCAGCACGGGACTAGCGGTTTCATCTTTC
TRBJ2-3 | TRBD2 | TRBV2 | NA | CASRRILGLAGGGSTDTQYF | TGTGCCAGCAGGAGAATCTTGGGACTAGCGGGAGGAGGGAGCACAGATACGCAGTATTTT
TRBJ1-4 | TRBD1 | TRBV4-3 | NA | CASSQGGRGTEKLFF | TGCGCCAGCAGCCAAGGGGGCAGGGGGACTGAAAAACTGTTTTTT
TRBJ2-3 | TRBD1 | TRBV7-3 | NA | CASSLGTGEDTQYF | TGTGCCAGCAGCTTAGGGACAGGGGAGGATACGCAGTATTTT
TRBJ1-1 | TRBD1 | TRBV11-2 | NA | CASSGPNDRGRRDTEAFF | TGTGCCAGCAGCGGCCCGAACGACAGGGGGCGCAGGGACACTGAAGCTTTCTTT
TRBJ1-3 | NA | TRBV30 | NA | CAWSPDSLSGNTIYF | TGTGCCTGGAGTCCCGACAGCCTCTCTGGAAACACCATATATTTT
TRBJ1-3 | NA | TRBV9 | NA | CASSPEGSGNTIYF | TGTGCCAGCAGCCCGGAGGGGTCTGGAAACACCATATATTTT
TRBJ2-1 | TRBD1 | TRBV18 | NA | CASSHRDRGLDEQFF | TGTGCCAGCTCACACCGGGACAGGGGGCTGGATGAGCAGTTCTTC
TRBJ2-7 | NA | TRBV6-5 | NA | CASSYSLAQLSYEQYF | TGTGCCAGCAGTTACTCATTAGCGCAACTCTCCTACGAGCAGTACTTC
TRBJ2-7 | TRBD1 | TRBV2 | NA | CASLRTGPDQQYF | TGTGCCAGCCTTCGGACAGGGCCGGATCAGCAGTACTTC
TRBJ1-1 | NA | TRBV19 | NA | CASSIEVGGAGVNTEAFF | TGTGCCAGTAGTATAGAGGTGGGTGGGGCAGGGGTGAACACTGAAGCTTTCTTT
TRBJ2-3 | NA | TRBV6-5 | NA | CASSRGPPDTQYF | TGTGCCAGCAGTCGAGGGCCCCCAGATACGCAGTATTTT
TRBJ1-5 | TRBD1 | TRBV4-1 | NA | CASSHSGTGGNQPQHF | TGCGCCAGCAGCCACTCCGGGACAGGGGGAAATCAGCCCCAGCATTTT
TRBJ1-1 | NA | TRBV11-2 | few | CASSPAQGSTEAFF | TGTGCCAGCAGCCCAGCCCAGGGGTCTACTGAAGCTTTCTTT
TRBJ1-2 | NA | TRBV18 | NA | CASSPTGPQSPYGYTF | TGTGCCAGCTCACCGACAGGCCCTCAATCCCCCTATGGCTACACCTTC
TRBJ1-1 | TRBD1 | TRBV6-2/TRBV6-3 | NA | CASSPRGQGGEEAFF | TGTGCCAGCAGTCCCCGGGGACAGGGGGGAGAAGAAGCTTTCTTT
TRBJ2-6 | NA | TRBV5-8 | NA | CASSLTGVSGANVLTF | TGTGCCAGCAGCTTGACAGGCGTCTCTGGGGCCAACGTCCTGACTTTC
TRBJ2-3 | TRBD2 | TRBV27 | NA | CASSSGLATDTQYF | TGTGCCAGCAGTTCGGGACTAGCCACAGATACGCAGTATTTT
TRBJ1-5 | TRBD1 | TRBV18 | NA | CASSLGQSNQPQHF | TGTGCCAGCTCGCTGGGACAGAGCAATCAGCCCCAGCATTTT